This is a list of T cell receptor beta chains from one sample in a study of tumor-infiltrating lymphocytes in primary liver carcinoma. TCRdb passed the multiplex PCR reads through MiXCR, listing each CDR3 protein once. The table records tens of thousands of distinct CDR3 sequences, approximately 70% of them present only once. Sequencing was done on a sample of liver tumor tissue from sampling region 1. The origin of the receptors is a man aged 40-55 years with primary liver carcinoma and hepatitis B virus infection. CDR3s include the opening cysteine and the closing phenylalanine or tryptophan. The order of the fields is D gene, J gene, clone size, V gene, CDR3 DNA, CDR3 protein. A D gene is named only where the DNA matches it firmly. Only some rows state a clone size, as once, few, many or a class for expanded clones.

d_gene: -; j_gene: TRBJ2-1; abundance: -; v_gene: TRBV11-2; CDR3nt: TGTACGAGCAGCCCAAGCGGCCTGTCCGAGCAGTTCTTC; CDR3aa: CTSSPSGLSEQFF
d_gene: -; j_gene: TRBJ2-2; abundance: -; v_gene: TRBV12-5; CDR3nt: TGTGCTAGTGGTTTGGTGAGCTCCGGGGAGCTTTTTTTT; CDR3aa: CASGLVSSGELFF
d_gene: -; j_gene: TRBJ2-2; abundance: -; v_gene: TRBV19; CDR3nt: TGTGCCAGTAGTAACAGTGAGTTTGGTATCGGGGAGTTGTTTTTT; CDR3aa: CASSNSEFGIGELFF
d_gene: -; j_gene: TRBJ2-5; abundance: -; v_gene: TRBV20-1; CDR3nt: TGCAATGCTAAGGGGCAGACCCAGTACTTC; CDR3aa: CNAKGQTQYF
d_gene: -; j_gene: TRBJ2-1; abundance: once; v_gene: TRBV7-9; CDR3nt: TGTGCCATCAGCACTAGTAGCAACGAGCAGTTCTTC; CDR3aa: CAISTSSNEQFF
d_gene: -; j_gene: TRBJ2-3; abundance: many; v_gene: TRBV29-1; CDR3nt: TGCAGCGTTCCTCGGGGCCAAGGGGATACGCAGTATTTT; CDR3aa: CSVPRGQGDTQYF
d_gene: TRBD1; j_gene: TRBJ2-2; abundance: -; v_gene: TRBV12-5; CDR3nt: TGTGCTAGTGGTTTGGCCCTGGCGGGACAGGGGCTTCGTACCGGAGAGCTGTTTTTT; CDR3aa: CASGLALAGQGLRTGELFF
d_gene: -; j_gene: TRBJ2-2; abundance: many; v_gene: TRBV29-1; CDR3nt: TGCAGCGTTGAAGGGGTAGCCGGGGAGCTGTTTTTT; CDR3aa: CSVEGVAGELFF
d_gene: TRBD2; j_gene: TRBJ2-7; abundance: -; v_gene: TRBV11-2; CDR3nt: TGTGCCAACTGCTTGGTGGCGGGAGGGCCGTACGAGCAGTACTTC; CDR3aa: CANCLVAGGPYEQYF
d_gene: TRBD1; j_gene: TRBJ1-1; abundance: -; v_gene: TRBV4-1; CDR3nt: TGCGCCAGCAGCCAAGATCCTGCGGACAGGGGTACTGAATCCTTCTTT; CDR3aa: CASSQDPADRGTESFF
d_gene: TRBD2; j_gene: TRBJ2-2; abundance: many; v_gene: TRBV4-1; CDR3nt: TGCGCCAGCAGCCAAGACCCGGCGGGAGATTTGTCCGGGGAGCTGTTTTTT; CDR3aa: CASSQDPAGDLSGELFF
d_gene: -; j_gene: TRBJ2-1; abundance: -; v_gene: TRBV20-1; CDR3nt: TGCAGTGCTAGAGATGTGACAGGCATTGGGAGTGAGCAGTTCTTC; CDR3aa: CSARDVTGIGSEQFF
d_gene: -; j_gene: TRBJ2-5; abundance: few; v_gene: TRBV10-3; CDR3nt: TGTGCCTTCACTGAGTCTAGGAACCAAGAGACCCAGTACTTC; CDR3aa: CAFTESRNQETQYF
d_gene: TRBD2; j_gene: TRBJ2-1; abundance: -; v_gene: TRBV29-1; CDR3nt: TGCAGCGATGTTGAAGCGGGAGGCGACTTCTTC; CDR3aa: CSDVEAGGDFF
d_gene: TRBD1; j_gene: TRBJ2-7; abundance: -; v_gene: TRBV2; CDR3nt: TGTGCCAGCGGACAGGGGGCGATCTCCTACGAGCAGTACTTC; CDR3aa: CASGQGAISYEQYF
d_gene: -; j_gene: TRBJ1-5; abundance: -; v_gene: TRBV6-1; CDR3nt: TGTACCAGCAGCCAACAGGGAGAGCAGCCCCAGCATTTT; CDR3aa: CTSSQQGEQPQHF
d_gene: -; j_gene: TRBJ2-7; abundance: -; v_gene: TRBV6-1; CDR3nt: TGTGCCAGCGGTACCGGAACAGAATTTCACAAGCAGTACTTC; CDR3aa: CASGTGTEFHKQYF
d_gene: -; j_gene: TRBJ2-3; abundance: -; v_gene: TRBV6-2/TRBV6-3; CDR3nt: TGTGCCAGCAGTATTATCGGGAGTGCCCAGTATTTT; CDR3aa: CASSIIGSAQYF
d_gene: TRBD1; j_gene: TRBJ2-1; abundance: many; v_gene: TRBV5-4; CDR3nt: TGTGCCAGCAGCCGACAGGGGGCCACCTCCTACAATGAGCAGTTCTTC; CDR3aa: CASSRQGATSYNEQFF
d_gene: TRBD2; j_gene: TRBJ2-1; abundance: many; v_gene: TRBV7-8; CDR3nt: TGTGCCAGCAGCCCCGGGAGGTCGAAAGGGAAGAACAATGAGCAGTTCTTC; CDR3aa: CASSPGRSKGKNNEQFF
d_gene: -; j_gene: TRBJ2-7; abundance: -; v_gene: TRBV7-2; CDR3nt: TGTGCCAGCAGCCTCGACGGGATGACATTCTACGAGCAGTACTTC; CDR3aa: CASSLDGMTFYEQYF
d_gene: -; j_gene: TRBJ2-2; abundance: few; v_gene: TRBV12-3/TRBV12-4; CDR3nt: TGTGCCGGCAGTTCCCGACACCCTCCCGGGGAGCCGTTTTTT; CDR3aa: CAGSSRHPPGEPFF
d_gene: TRBD1; j_gene: TRBJ2-7; abundance: -; v_gene: TRBV29-1; CDR3nt: TGCAGCGCAGCCTACAGGGGACAATGCTACGAGCAGTACTTC; CDR3aa: CSAAYRGQCYEQYF
d_gene: TRBD1; j_gene: TRBJ2-3; abundance: -; v_gene: TRBV5-5; CDR3nt: TGTGTCAGCAGTTACCCGACAGGGGTCTACACAGATACGCAGTATTTT; CDR3aa: CVSSYPTGVYTDTQYF
d_gene: TRBD1; j_gene: TRBJ1-6; abundance: -; v_gene: TRBV11-2; CDR3nt: TGTGCCAGCAGTGAAGACAGGGGCCGGGTCTCACCCCTCCACTTT; CDR3aa: CASSEDRGRVSPLHF
d_gene: -; j_gene: TRBJ2-2; abundance: -; v_gene: TRBV6-6; CDR3nt: TGTGCCAGCAGTTGCACAATAGATAGAAACACCGGGGAGCTGATTTTT; CDR3aa: CASSCTIDRNTGELIF
d_gene: -; j_gene: TRBJ1-1; abundance: few; v_gene: TRBV28; CDR3nt: TGTGCCAGCAGTCCTACCCTGACGGGGTTGACTATCACTGAAGCTTTCTTT; CDR3aa: CASSPTLTGLTITEAFF
d_gene: -; j_gene: TRBJ2-7; abundance: -; v_gene: TRBV14; CDR3nt: TGTGCCAGCAGCCAACACGGAGCGAAGGAGTACTTC; CDR3aa: CASSQHGAKEYF